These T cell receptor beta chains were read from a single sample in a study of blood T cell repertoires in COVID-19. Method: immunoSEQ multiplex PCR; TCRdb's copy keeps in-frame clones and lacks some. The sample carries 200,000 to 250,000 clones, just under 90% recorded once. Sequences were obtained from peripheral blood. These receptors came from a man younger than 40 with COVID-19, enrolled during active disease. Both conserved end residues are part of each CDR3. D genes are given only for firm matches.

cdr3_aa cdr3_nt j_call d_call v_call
CSVVGGSHYEQYF TGCAGCGTTGTCGGGGGGAGTCACTACGAGCAGTACTTC TRBJ2-7 TRBD2 TRBV29-1
CASSRETSYNEQFF TGTGCCAGCAGCCGAGAGACTAGCTACAATGAGCAGTTCTTC TRBJ2-1 . TRBV7-3
CASSYDRLNTEAFF TGCGCCAGCAGCTACGACAGATTGAACACTGAAGCTTTCTTT TRBJ1-1 . TRBV5-1
CASSLSLTRFGTDTQYF TGTGCCAGCTCACTTTCTTTAACGCGGTTCGGCACAGATACGCAGTATTTT TRBJ2-3 . TRBV18
CASSLESKGARYGYTF TGTGCCAGCAGCTTAGAATCTAAGGGGGCCCGCTATGGCTACACCTTC TRBJ1-2 TRBD1 TRBV7-8
CSVEEAQGVKNIQYF TGCAGCGTTGAAGAAGCACAGGGAGTCAAAAACATTCAGTACTTC TRBJ2-4 . TRBV29-1
CASSPTLDRLSYGYTF TGTGCCAGCAGCCCCACCCTGGACAGGCTTTCTTATGGCTACACCTTC TRBJ1-2 TRBD1 TRBV11-1
CASSRSAGGGGDYEQYF TGCGCCAGCAGCCGTAGTGCAGGGGGCGGGGGGGACTACGAGCAGTACTTC TRBJ2-7 . TRBV4-1
CASTNRRRDTFTDTQYF TGTGCCAGCACCAATCGGCGCCGGGACACCTTCACAGATACGCAGTATTTT TRBJ2-3 . TRBV7-9
CSVGTDHNSPLHF TGCAGCGTTGGGACAGATCATAATTCACCCCTCCACTTT TRBJ1-6 . TRBV29-1
CASRSTGQLNYGYTF TGTGCCAGTAGATCAACGGGACAGCTCAACTATGGCTACACCTTC TRBJ1-2 TRBD1 TRBV19
CASSVTGESYNEQFF TGTGCCAGCAGCGTTACAGGGGAGTCCTACAATGAGCAGTTCTTC TRBJ2-1 TRBD1 TRBV9
CASSFRGRHFF TGTGCCAGCAGTTTCAGGGGTCGCCACTTCTTC TRBJ2-1 . TRBV27
CATSDPGTASYEQYF TGTGCCACCAGTGATCCCGGGACAGCTTCCTACGAGCAGTACTTC TRBJ2-7 TRBD1 TRBV24-1